This TCR beta chain was identified in a study of OX40 agonist ivuxolimab in advanced cancers. Study in general: Patients were given ivuxolimab, an antibody that agonizes OX40 (CD134). Subjects had a mean age of about 65 years, with a range of about 23 to 85; less than 90% were male. Every 2 weeks, patients received ivuxolimab intravenously, dosed at 0.01 to 10 mg/kg.

V was cut by 6 bases and J by 1 base, with 9 bases left in between. CDR1 is MNHEY and CDR2 is SMNVEV in the germline V gene (reference sequence). The CDR3 contains 13 residues. Sequencing used immunoSEQ multiplex PCR; TCRdb keeps in-frame clones, though not all of them. Found here are 60,000 or so clones, roughly 92% of them singletons; the top ten hold around an eighth. This chain uses TRBV27 with TRBJ1-1, with D perhaps matching TRBD1 (5 bases). The receptor was derived from an adult with an advanced solid tumor such as melanoma, head and neck, liver or kidney cancer. Sequencing used CD4+ or CD8+ T cells sorted from blood, obtained in a trial of the OX40 agonist ivuxolimab. CDR3 DNA: TGTGCCAGCAGGGCAGGGAAGAACACTGAAGCTTTCTTT. Its translation: CASRAGKNTEAFF.